The sequence of this T cell receptor (beta chain) was determined in a study of PD-L1 blockade in urothelial cancer (dated by TCRdb to 2016 to 2017). Background for the entire study: All patients started therapy around 2014 and received atezolizumab 1,200 mg intravenously every 3 weeks. About 90% of the roughly 29 patients were identified as males with urothelial cancer of bladder origin, and a prior smoking history was reported by 18 of 29 patients. Patients had an ECOG performance status of 0 or 1 and had received between 0 and 3 prior chemotherapy regimens. Blood samples were analyzed at two time points: 3 weeks after treatment start (second dose) and 6 weeks after treatment start. Blood samples gave a median of about 150,000 T cells and tens of thousands of unique TCRs, with a median clonality of roughly 0.08. Somatic, immune and clinical correlates of response to PD-L1 blockade with atezolizumab in urothelial cancer were the focus of an exploratory multi-omic analysis. TCR sequencing covered pretreatment tumor samples and matched, serially collected peripheral blood taken before and after atezolizumab treatment. Durable clinical benefit was defined as progression-free survival longer than 6 months, and TCR features were also tested against progression-free and overall survival. In the same patients, whole exome sequencing and RNA sequencing of pretreatment tumors were performed in addition to TCR sequencing. Durable clinical benefit was achieved by nine patients and was not achieved by 20 patients. Approximately 29 patients had pretreatment blood TCR-seq, some 25 had at least one posttreatment blood collection, and some 25 had tumor TCR-seq.

Regarding this clone: The clone's antigen remains unknown. No base-level quality is on record; no much larger clone is a single base apart.

The cohort included 25 to 30 patients with locally advanced or metastatic urothelial carcinoma who were treated at Memorial Sloan Kettering on a trial protocol. Peripheral blood mononuclear cells were collected pretreatment and during treatment, with between 1 and 8 total time points per patient. The Qiagen DNeasy Blood extraction kit was used to purify genomic DNA from total PBMCs and from tumor samples. PBMCs were collected pretreatment and during treatment, and were isolated and stored as previously described. Synthetic TCR analog templates were spiked into each PCR so that absolute template abundance could be estimated from read counts. TCRbeta CDR3 regions were amplified from genomic DNA with bias-controlled V and J gene primers using the immunoSEQ assay. Sequencing of rearranged TCRbeta segments was done at approximately 20X coverage. The study's own analysis went as follows. Sequencing errors were corrected by clustering, and CDR3s were annotated against IMGT so that V, D and J genes could be assigned. Only productive TCRbeta rearrangements were used in downstream analyses, excluding out-of-frame or stop-codon sequences. Clonality was computed as one minus Shannon entropy normalized by the log of the number of unique productive sequences. Clones differing between time points or between blood and tumor were identified using Fisher's exact test with Benjamini-Hochberg correction, with an adjusted p below 0.01 applied as the threshold. TCRdb retrieved this table from immuneACCESS and kept in-frame rearrangements only. Not all clones are present; in checked studies, unresolved V genes account for under half, and no reason is known for the remainder. V and J calls and clone size are copied from that table; D and trimming were computed from the DNA. The table for this sample lists 37,000 or so clones; 65% to 85% of them were counted only once. The leading ten clones occupy less than 20% of the sample.

General study outcomes and caveats: Because of the small sample size (n ≈ 28) and the many exploratory analyses performed, the results are intended to be regarded as hypothesis-generating. At 3 weeks after the start of treatment, tumor-associated TCR clones in peripheral blood had expanded more in patients with durable benefit (n of about 21, p = 0.022). A pretreatment peripheral blood TCR clonality below the median was linked to improved progression-free and overall survival.

V is pared back by 0 bases and J by 5 bases, with 11 bases lying between the germline termini. Sequences SGDLS (CDR1) and YYNGEE (CDR2) are obtained from the germline V gene. The CDR3 spans 15 residues, from the cysteine through the phenylalanine. Of all the DNA, just the CDR3 is kept, 45 bases in frame from base 1. The receptor's source is a man aged 55 to 70 with urothelial cancer. The chain employs TRBV9 and TRBJ1-4; matching of 5 bases hints at TRBD1 as the D gene. This specimen was PBMCs, taken around atezolizumab (anti-PD-L1) treatment. The DNA sequence is TGTGCCAGCAGCGTAGTTGCAGGGAAAAATGAAAAACTGTTTTTT. Its protein is CASSVVAGKNEKLFF.